This note documents a single T cell receptor (beta chain) sequence. The antigen is undetermined. The data derive from a study of T cell repertoires in cytomegalovirus infection. Study context: Peptides in the study included HLA-C-restricted and HLA-B-restricted CMV epitopes. Evidence of both CMV infection and a matching HLA type came from public TCR beta signatures.

From the reads, TCRdb called clonotypes with MiXCR, one entry per CDR3 protein. The sample records roughly 180,000 distinct CDR3 sequences, about 20% being singletons. With 6 bases removed from V and 6 bases from J, the gap between germline ends came to 23 bases. The CDR3 is made up of 16 amino acids. Sequenced here: CD8+ T cells from cultured PBMCs, sampled from culture after CMV antigen stimulation. This sequence was found in a human donor in good health (CMV status not recorded). Some clones in this sample may be carry-over from other donors' samples. The V gene is TRBV12-3 or TRBV12-4, the J gene TRBJ2-5; perhaps D is TRBD1 or TRBD2 (5 bases each). The CDR3 spells CASRGFEGQRRQTQYF. The DNA of the CDR3 is TGTGCCAGCAGGGGTTTTGAGGGGCAAAGGAGGCAGACCCAGTACTTC.